Included here is one TCR beta chain sequence, with context. The target of this receptor is not known. No quality values exist for individual bases; no much larger clone is one base distant. The sample is drawn from a study of blood T cells in healthy people across ages (dated by TCRdb to between 2014 and 2017). About the study as a whole: Template switching captured roughly one uniquely barcoded TCR beta cDNA molecule per two T cells in model experiments. Age-related changes in TCR beta repertoire diversity were measured in the study by deep sequencing normalized with unique cDNA molecular identifiers. To avoid experimental bias, donors of different ages were distributed randomly across sequencing lanes. Two additional independent replicas of 1 million unique cDNA reads from the same blood draw were analyzed for two donors (one aged 18 to 30 and one aged 80 or older). The donors were divided into four age groups: young (average approximately 15 years), middle-aged (around 41), aged (approximately 62) and long-lived (roughly 82).

Systemically healthy Caucasian individuals from Russia, roughly 40 in total and aged 6 to 90 years, were included as donors. Each donor gave about 11 milliliters of peripheral blood, drawn into EDTA-treated Vacutainer tubes. PBMCs were isolated by Ficoll-Paque density-gradient centrifugation, with at least 6.5 million obtained per sample. Total RNA was extracted from PBMCs with Trizol reagent, with at least 5.5 micrograms obtained per sample. For every donor, flow cytometry on a PBMC aliquot measured the percentage of naive CD45RAhigh/CD27high T cells. Library preparation employed 5' RACE. The sequencer was an Illumina HiSeq 2500. A second PCR of 7 to 11 cycles was performed with a sample-barcoded 5' primer and a J-beta primer mix. A template-switch 5' adaptor carrying 12 random nucleotides introduced a unique molecular identifier onto each TCR beta cDNA molecule. Each sample yielded at least 3 million CDR3-containing paired-end reads. First-strand cDNA was synthesized from all RNA with the Mint cDNA synthesis kit, primed by a TRBC-specific oligonucleotide. After uracil-DNA glycosylase treatment, a first 18-cycle PCR used universal primers M1SS and BC2_uni_R on all cDNA. As for the authors' bioinformatics: Normalization of each sample was performed by random selection of 1 million high-quality reads, each carrying a distinct molecular identifier. Reads with shared molecular identifiers were discarded instead of being binned into consensus sequences. MiTCR, run with a Q25 quality threshold and the strictest error-elimination algorithm, handled CDR3 identification, clonotype clustering and error correction. A nonparametric unseen species model with Euler transformation was used to estimate lower-bound total TCR beta diversity. TCRdb trimmed the raw reads at Q25, called clones with MiXCR and kept productive beta chains. Every distinct CDR3 protein forms one entry, paired with its most common genes and DNA. Clone size and V and J calls follow TCRdb, not the original study. The sample has approximately 880,000 distinct CDR3 sequences on record, around 48% of them singletons. Jointly, the top ten make up around 15% of the sample.

Trimming leaves V shorter by 6 bases and J shorter by 8 bases, with the junction holding 13 bases beyond the gene matches. Its CDR3 holds 14 amino acids, cysteine through phenylalanine. Only the CDR3 region is kept as DNA, spanning 42 bases read in frame from base 1. From a lookup of the germline V gene (reference sequence), CDR1 and CDR2 are DFQATT and SNEGSKA. What the study reported, not specific to this receptor: The long-lived group showed more naive CD4+ T cells, fewer expanded clones and increased TCR diversity than the aged group, suggesting age selection. The percentage of naive T cells measured by flow cytometry correlated strongly with observed TCR beta diversity. Conclusive comparison of naive and antigen-experienced compartments was prevented by the profiling of bulk unsorted PBMCs. Because donor CMV infection status was unknown, age-related changes in expanded clonotypes were potentially confounded. As age increased, observed TCR beta diversity per million T cells dropped in a roughly linear way, and a significant reduction was already evident by age approximately 40. Estimates of total diversity based on one million sequenced T cells were regarded as lower bounds and as underestimates.

The receptor was isolated from a man aged 25 to 40 in good health. The sample comprised blood. The V gene is TRBV20-1 and the J gene is TRBJ2-1, with 7 bases matching TRBD1. The sequenced DNA: TGCAGTGCCCCCCGGGACAGAGGGTTGGATGAGCAGTTCTTC. It translates as CSAPRDRGLDEQFF.